A selection of T cell receptor beta chains follows, all from one sample in a study of T cells in Graves' hyperthyroidism and ophthalmopathy. In TCRdb, the multiplex PCR reads were re-called with MiXCR into one record per CDR3 protein. The sample holds approximately 380,000 distinct CDR3 sequences; about 19% are singletons and the top ten take 3.7%. Sequencing input: blood. These receptors were obtained from a woman aged 18-29 years with Graves' hyperthyroidism. Both conserved end residues are part of each CDR3. D genes are given only for firm matches. Expanded clones are given a class, and other clones once, few, many or no size at all.

V	J	D	size	DNA	CDR3
TRBV12-3/TRBV12-4	TRBJ2-5	-	many	TGTGCCAGCAGTTTAACCAGGGTGGAGACCCAGTACTTC	CASSLTRVETQYF
TRBV5-8	TRBJ2-2	-	-	TGTGCCAGCAGCTCGACAGGCCAAACCGGGGAGCTGTTTTTT	CASSSTGQTGELFF
TRBV6-2/TRBV6-3	TRBJ2-7	-	few	TGTGCCAGCAGTTCAAGCGGGCTGAAAATCTACGAGCAGTACTTC	CASSSSGLKIYEQYF
TRBV12-3/TRBV12-4	TRBJ1-5	-	many	TGTGCCACCACACGCTTAGGTAGCAATCAGCCCCAGCATTTT	CATTRLGSNQPQHF
TRBV4-1	TRBJ2-2	-	-	TGCGCCAGCAGCCAAGTCGAGGGAGTCGGGGAGCTGTTTTTT	CASSQVEGVGELFF
TRBV2	TRBJ2-7	-	many	TGTGCCAGCAGTACCAGAGTCAGAAGCTCCTACGAGCAGTACTTC	CASSTRVRSSYEQYF
TRBV20-1	TRBJ1-3	TRBD1	many	TGCAGTGCTAGAGTGATGCAGGGGGCGGACGGAAACACCATATATTTT	CSARVMQGADGNTIYF
TRBV20-1	TRBJ1-1	-	many	TGCAGTGCTGAGATATCTACTGAAGCTTTCTTT	CSAEISTEAFF
TRBV6-1	TRBJ2-7	-	-	TGTGCCAGCTCAGACAGGCCGAGCTCCTACGAGCAGTACTTC	CASSDRPSSYEQYF
TRBV27	TRBJ1-1	TRBD1	-	TGTGCCAGCAGTTCGTTGGGACAGTTGGGGGTTAACACTGAAGCTTTCTTT	CASSSLGQLGVNTEAFF
TRBV7-8	TRBJ2-7	-	many	TGTGCCAGCAGCTCGTCCATCGAAGGCGCCCTCTACGAGCAGTACTTC	CASSSSIEGALYEQYF
TRBV2	TRBJ1-2	-	once	TGTGCCAGCAGTGAAGAGGAGGGAGTCGCCTATGGCTACACCTTC	CASSEEEGVAYGYTF
TRBV20-1	TRBJ2-4	TRBD1	-	TGCAGTGCTAGAGATCCTTGGACAGGGACAAGTGCGAACATTCAGTACTTC	CSARDPWTGTSANIQYF
TRBV5-1	TRBJ2-2	-	many	TGCGCCAGCAGCTTCAGGGGGGGTTTGGAGCTGTTTTTT	CASSFRGGLELFF
TRBV6-1	TRBJ2-7	TRBD1	-	TGTGCCAGCAGCTCCGGGACAGGGGGCTTCTACGAGCAGTACTTC	CASSSGTGGFYEQYF
TRBV13	TRBJ2-5	-	many	TGTGCCAGCAGCCCCCCGGACAGGGAGGGGGTCCAAGAGACCCAGTACTTC	CASSPPDREGVQETQYF
TRBV3-1	TRBJ2-5	-	many	TGTGCCAGCAGCCAAGCGTCGGGTGGGGAGACCCAGTACTTC	CASSQASGGETQYF
TRBV20-1	TRBJ1-2	-	many	TGCAGTGCCAGGGGCTATGGCTACACCTTC	CSARGYGYTF
TRBV24-1	TRBJ1-2	-	few	TGTGCCACCAGTGCCGGTCTGCGGGAAGGCTACACCTTC	CATSAGLREGYTF
TRBV12-3/TRBV12-4	TRBJ2-2	TRBD1	many	TGTGCCAGCGAACAGGGGACCGGGGAGCTGTTTTTT	CASEQGTGELFF
TRBV6-2/TRBV6-3	TRBJ2-7	-	many	TGTGCCAGCAGTTTCAGCCTGGGGTTACAGCAGTACTTC	CASSFSLGLQQYF
TRBV7-9	TRBJ2-4	TRBD2	many	TGTGCCAGCAGCTTAGACGGGGGGTACGGCAAAAACATTCAGTACTTC	CASSLDGGYGKNIQYF
TRBV29-1	TRBJ1-2	-	many	TGCAGCGCCCCGGACCCTTCGGTGGATGGCTACACCTTC	CSAPDPSVDGYTF
TRBV3-1	TRBJ2-5	TRBD2	many	TGTGCCAGCAGTGTTGGCCCAGCGGGGGGGGCAGAGACCCAGTACTTC	CASSVGPAGGAETQYF
TRBV6-1	TRBJ1-6	-	-	TGTGCCAGCAGTGACTTAGAAGGGTCGGGCAGTTCACCCCTCCACTTT	CASSDLEGSGSSPLHF
TRBV4-1	TRBJ1-1	-	few	TGCGCCAGCAGCCCCTTGTGGGGGCCGGTCACTGAAGCTTTCTTT	CASSPLWGPVTEAFF
TRBV7-3	TRBJ2-2	TRBD2	many	TGTGCCAGCAGCCCGCCGGGACTAGCGGGGAGAACCGGGGAGCTGTTTTTT	CASSPPGLAGRTGELFF
TRBV6-2/TRBV6-3	TRBJ1-5	-	-	TGTGCCAGCAACACTGGCCAGCCCCAGCATTTT	CASNTGQPQHF
TRBV12-3/TRBV12-4	TRBJ1-2	TRBD1	many	TGTGCCAGCAGCCTGACAGGGGGAGGAGGCTACACCTTC	CASSLTGGGGYTF
TRBV4-1	TRBJ2-5	TRBD1	few	TGCGCCAGCAGTCAAGGGGGACAGGGCGGGGAGACCCAGTACTTC	CASSQGGQGGETQYF
TRBV5-1	TRBJ1-2	-	many	TGCGCCAGCAGCTTGGGTGACCGTCACTATGGCTACACCTTC	CASSLGDRHYGYTF
TRBV20-1	TRBJ2-7	-	many	TGCAGTGCTAGGAAGGAAACCTACGAGCAGTACTTC	CSARKETYEQYF
TRBV27	TRBJ1-1	TRBD1	many	TGTGCCAGCAGTTTAAGGGACAGGGGGCAAAGGACTGAAGCTTTCTTT	CASSLRDRGQRTEAFF
TRBV6-1	TRBJ2-3	-	many	TGTGCCAGCAGGAGACTGAGCACAGATACGCAGTATTTT	CASRRLSTDTQYF
TRBV12-3/TRBV12-4	TRBJ1-2	-	-	TGTGCCAGCAGTTTCAGACAGATCGATGGCTACACCTTC	CASSFRQIDGYTF
TRBV6-1	TRBJ2-7	TRBD2	many	TGTGCCAGCAGTGAATGGCGGGGGGGCCTTTACGAGCAGTACTTC	CASSEWRGGLYEQYF
TRBV6-1	TRBJ1-6	-	-	TGTGCCAGCAGTGAAGCAAACAGGAGGAAGGCCTATAATTCACCCCTCCACTTT	CASSEANRRKAYNSPLHF
TRBV6-1	TRBJ1-1	-	many	TGTGCCAGCAGTGAACGCAGGACAGTTAATTGGAACACTGAAGCTTTCTTT	CASSERRTVNWNTEAFF
TRBV5-5	TRBJ1-2	-	many	TGTGCCAGCAGCGTTCGGGGTTGGGGCTACACCTTC	CASSVRGWGYTF